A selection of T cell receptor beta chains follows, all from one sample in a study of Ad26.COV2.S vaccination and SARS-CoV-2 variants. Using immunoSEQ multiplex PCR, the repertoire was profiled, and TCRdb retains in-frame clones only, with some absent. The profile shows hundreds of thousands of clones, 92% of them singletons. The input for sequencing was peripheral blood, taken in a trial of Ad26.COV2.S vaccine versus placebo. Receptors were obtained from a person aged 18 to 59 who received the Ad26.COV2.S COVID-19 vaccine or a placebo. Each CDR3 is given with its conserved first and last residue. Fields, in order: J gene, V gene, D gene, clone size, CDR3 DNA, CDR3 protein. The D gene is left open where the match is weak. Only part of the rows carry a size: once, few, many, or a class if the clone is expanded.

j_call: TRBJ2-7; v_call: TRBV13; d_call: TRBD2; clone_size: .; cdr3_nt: TGTGCCAGCAGAAACCGGGGGGGTCGCCTCGAGCAGTACTTC; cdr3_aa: CASRNRGGRLEQYF
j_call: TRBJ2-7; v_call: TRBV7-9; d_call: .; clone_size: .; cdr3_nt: TGTGCCAGCAGCTCCAACTTAGAACAGTACTTC; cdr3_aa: CASSSNLEQYF
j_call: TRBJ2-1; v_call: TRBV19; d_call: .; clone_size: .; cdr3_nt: TGTGCCAGTAGATCTGGGGGGAACCATTACAATGAGCAGTTCTTC; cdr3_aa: CASRSGGNHYNEQFF
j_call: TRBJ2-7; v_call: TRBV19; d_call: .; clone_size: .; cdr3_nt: TGTGCCAGTCCCTACGGGGCCAGGTCCTACGAGCAGTACTTC; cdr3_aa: CASPYGARSYEQYF
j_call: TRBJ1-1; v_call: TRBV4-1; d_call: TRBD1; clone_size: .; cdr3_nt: TGCGCCAGCAGCCAAATAACCCCGGGACAGGGAGACACTGAAGCTTTCTTT; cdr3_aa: CASSQITPGQGDTEAFF
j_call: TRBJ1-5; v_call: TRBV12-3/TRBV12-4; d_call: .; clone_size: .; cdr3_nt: TGTGCCACCACGAATACAGGGATTCAGCCCCAGCATTTT; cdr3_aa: CATTNTGIQPQHF
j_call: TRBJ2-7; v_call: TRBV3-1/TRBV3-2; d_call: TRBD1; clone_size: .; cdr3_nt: TGTGCCAGCAGCCCGACAGGGAACGAGCAGTACTTC; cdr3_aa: CASSPTGNEQYF
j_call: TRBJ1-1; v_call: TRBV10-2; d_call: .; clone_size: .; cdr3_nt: TGCGCCAGCAGGGTGACAGTGAACACTGAAGCTTTCTTT; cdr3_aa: CASRVTVNTEAFF
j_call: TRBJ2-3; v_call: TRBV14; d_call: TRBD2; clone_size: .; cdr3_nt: TGTGCCAGCAGCCTCGGGGGGGGGACAGATACGCAGTATTTT; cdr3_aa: CASSLGGGTDTQYF
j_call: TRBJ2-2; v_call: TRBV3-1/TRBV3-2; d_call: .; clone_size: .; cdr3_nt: TGTGCCAGCAGCCAAGATACGGTGACCGGGGAGCTGTTTTTT; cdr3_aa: CASSQDTVTGELFF
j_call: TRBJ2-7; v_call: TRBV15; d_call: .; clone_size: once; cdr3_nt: TGTGCCACCAGCAGAGATTACGGGGAATCCTACGAGCAGTACTTC; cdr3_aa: CATSRDYGESYEQYF
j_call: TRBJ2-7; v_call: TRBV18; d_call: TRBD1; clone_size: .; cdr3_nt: TGTGCCAGCTCACTAGACAGGGAAGACGAGCAGTACTTC; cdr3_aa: CASSLDREDEQYF
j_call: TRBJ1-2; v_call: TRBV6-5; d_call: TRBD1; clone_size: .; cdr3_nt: TGTGCCAGCAACCGGGACAGTTTCTATGGCTACACCTTC; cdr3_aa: CASNRDSFYGYTF
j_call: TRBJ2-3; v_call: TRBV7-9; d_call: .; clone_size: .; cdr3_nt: TGTGCCAGCAGCTTAGCGGCCGGGGATACGCAGTATTTT; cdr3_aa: CASSLAAGDTQYF
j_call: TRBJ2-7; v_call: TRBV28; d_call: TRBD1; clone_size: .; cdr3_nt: TGTGCCAGCAGTACCCAGGCGGGGACAGGGGACTACGAGCAGTACTTC; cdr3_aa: CASSTQAGTGDYEQYF
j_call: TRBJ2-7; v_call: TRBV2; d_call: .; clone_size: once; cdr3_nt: TGTGCCAGCAGCCGCGACGGCTACGAGCAGTACTTC; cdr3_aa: CASSRDGYEQYF
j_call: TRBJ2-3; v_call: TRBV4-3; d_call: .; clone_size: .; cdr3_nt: TGCGCCAGCAGCCAAGATCCCGGGGCTCCAGATACGCAGTATTTT; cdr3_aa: CASSQDPGAPDTQYF
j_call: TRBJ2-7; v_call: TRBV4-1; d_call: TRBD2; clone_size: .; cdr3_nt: TGCGCCAGCAGCCCGACCGTGAGGGGGACTAGCCACTACGAGCAGTACTTC; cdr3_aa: CASSPTVRGTSHYEQYF
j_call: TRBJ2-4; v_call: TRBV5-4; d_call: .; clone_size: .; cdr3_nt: TGTGCCAGCAGCTCCAGGTCCGGGGACATTCAGTACTTC; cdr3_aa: CASSSRSGDIQYF
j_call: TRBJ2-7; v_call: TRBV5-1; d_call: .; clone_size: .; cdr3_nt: TGCGCCAGCAGCTTGACCGTCCACGAGCAGTACTTC; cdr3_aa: CASSLTVHEQYF
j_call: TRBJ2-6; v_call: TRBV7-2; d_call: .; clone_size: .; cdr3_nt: TGTGCCAGCAGCCCCCCAGGGGTACCTGGGGCCAACGTCCTGACTTTC; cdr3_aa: CASSPPGVPGANVLTF
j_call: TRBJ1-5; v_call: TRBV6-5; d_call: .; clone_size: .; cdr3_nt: TGTGCCAGCAGTTACGACAGCAATCAGCCCCAGCATTTT; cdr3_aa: CASSYDSNQPQHF
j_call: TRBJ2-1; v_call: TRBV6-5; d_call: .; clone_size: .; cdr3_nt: TGTGCCAGCCTTGGAATTACCTACAATGAGCAGTTCTTC; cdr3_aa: CASLGITYNEQFF
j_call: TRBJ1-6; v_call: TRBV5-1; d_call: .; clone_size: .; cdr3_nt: TGCGCCAGCAGCTTGGATTTAGTGGGGCAGGTAAGCTCCTATAATTCACCCCTCCACTTT; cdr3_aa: CASSLDLVGQVSSYNSPLHF